The clone carrying this T cell receptor beta chain was detected only a few times. Its antigen is unidentified. This sample stems from a study of radiotherapy plus CTLA-4 blockade in lung cancer. Here immunoSEQ multiplex PCR was the method, and the copy in TCRdb shows in-frame clones only, minus some. The sample includes about 59,000 clones, approximately 70% of them seen just once. The length of the CDR3 is 14 residues. Per the germline V gene, CDR1 is SGHNT and CDR2 is YYREEE (reference sequence). The V end lost 4 bases, the J end lost 0 bases, and 10 bases lay between the germline ends. Study results and caveats: The study found tumor-derived TCR clones expanded in blood after radiotherapy plus ipilimumab.

The sequencing here drew on peripheral blood, taken from a patient treated with radiotherapy plus ipilimumab. This chain uses TRBV5-4 with TRBJ2-5; possible D gene TRBD1, 6 bases. The source of this sequence is a human donor with non-small cell lung cancer whose response to radiotherapy plus ipilimumab could not be evaluated. For the CDR3, the DNA is TGTGCCAGCAGCACCGGGACACACCAAGAGACCCAGTACTTC. This translates into CASSTGTHQETQYF.